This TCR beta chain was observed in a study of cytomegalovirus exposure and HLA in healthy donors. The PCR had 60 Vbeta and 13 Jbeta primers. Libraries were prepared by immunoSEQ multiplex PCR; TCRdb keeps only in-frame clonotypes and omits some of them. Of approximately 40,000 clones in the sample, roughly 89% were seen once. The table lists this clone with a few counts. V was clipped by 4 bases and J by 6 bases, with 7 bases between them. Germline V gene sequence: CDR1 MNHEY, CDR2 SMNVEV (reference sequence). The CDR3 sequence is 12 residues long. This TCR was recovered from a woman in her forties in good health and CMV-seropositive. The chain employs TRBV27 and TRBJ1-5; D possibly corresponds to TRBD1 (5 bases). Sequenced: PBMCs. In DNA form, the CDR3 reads TGTGCCAGCAGTTCGGGGGGTCAGCCCCAGCATTTT. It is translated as CASSSGGQPQHF.